Following are 25 T cell receptor beta chains from one sample sequenced in a study of T cell repertoires in cytomegalovirus infection. No antigen is known for these receptors. TCRdb processed the reads anew with MiXCR; each CDR3 protein has one entry. The sample carries around 230,000 distinct CDR3 sequences, around two fifths recorded once. This specimen was CD8+ T cells from cultured PBMCs, taken from culture after CMV antigen stimulation. The origin of the receptors is a human donor in good health (CMV status not recorded). Some clones in this sample may be carry-over from other donors' samples.

The chain links TRBV4-3 to TRBJ2-1; 8 bases map to TRBD2. Looked up from germline, CDR1 is LGHNA and CDR2 is YSLEER. After removal of 6 bases from V and 2 bases from J, the junction contained 6 bases not matched to a gene. The CDR3 sequence is 15 residues long. The chain's CDR3 is CASRLSGGPYNEQFF. The CDR3 coding sequence is TGCGCCAGCAGGTTATCGGGGGGGCCCTACAATGAGCAGTTCTTC.

This chain's CDR3 is CASSLGAGLSYNSPLHF. The DNA for the CDR3 is TGTGCCAGCAGTTTAGGAGCAGGGCTCTCCTATAATTCACCCCTCCACTTT. This chain uses TRBV28 with TRBJ1-6; maybe TRBD1 (5 bases). The germline gives CDR1 MDHEN, CDR2 SYDVKM. The ends were cut back, 2 bases at V and 0 bases at J, with 11 bases in the middle. The length of the CDR3 is 17 residues.

The chain carries TRBV11-2 and TRBJ2-2; D not certain. CDR1 and CDR2 from the germline V gene are SGHAT and FQNNGV. Trimming removed 5 bases from V and 6 bases from J, with 19 bases in between. The CDR3 sequence is 16 residues long. CDR3 sequence (DNA): TGTGCCAGCAGCCGATCGACCGCGGTTCGACCCGGGGAGCTGTTTTTT. Residues: CASSRSTAVRPGELFF.

This chain links TRBV28 with TRBJ1-5; no reliable D call. Trimming took off 3 bases at V and 0 bases at J, with 6 bases between the two ends. CDR1 is MDHEN, CDR2 SYDVKM, per germline. This CDR3 spans 14 amino acids. The CDR3 reads CASSFFYSNQPQHF. CDR3 sequence (DNA): TGTGCCAGCAGTTTTTTTTATAGCAATCAGCCCCAGCATTTT.

The CDR3 coding sequence is TGTGCCAGCAGCCAAGTCGGGGGAGCAGATACGCAGTATTTT. Residues: CASSQVGGADTQYF. The chain uses TRBV14 and TRBJ2-3; the D gene is possibly TRBD2 (6 bases). The CDR3 covers 14 residues. Trimming pared 1 base from V and 4 bases from J, leaving 9 bases between. Germline assignment: CDR1 SGHDN and CDR2 FVKESK.

This sequence joins TRBV27 and TRBJ2-1; D is possibly TRBD1 (5 bases). Germline values: CDR1 MNHEY, CDR2 SMNVEV (reference sequence). The CDR3 is made up of 12 amino acids. The V end lost 2 bases, the J end lost 10 bases, and 9 bases lay between the germline ends. The CDR3 is CASSLVGQEQFF. As DNA, the CDR3 is TGTGCCAGCAGTTTAGTGGGGCAAGAGCAGTTCTTC.

This clonotype was observed a handful of times. The V and J genes are TRBV7-2 and TRBJ1-2; perhaps TRBD1 as D (5 bases). V was shortened by 1 base and J by 6 bases, with 18 bases between the two germline ends. The length of the CDR3 is 16 residues. CDR1 and CDR2 from the germline V gene are SGHTA and FQGNSA. The CDR3 here is CASSLGGDGRGDGYTF. DNA for the CDR3: TGTGCCAGCAGCTTAGGAGGGGACGGGCGAGGGGATGGCTACACCTTC.

This clonotype showed up just a few times. The genes are TRBV5-1 and TRBJ2-1, with TRBD2 matching 11 bases. Losses at the gene ends were 4 bases for V and 8 bases for J; bases not matched to a gene: 8. CDR1 SGHRS and CDR2 YFSETQ come from the germline V gene. The CDR3 spans 15 residues. CDR3 DNA: TGCGCCAGCAGCGCGACTAGCGGGACGCCGGATGAGCAGTTCTTC. It specifies CASSATSGTPDEQFF.

The chain carries TRBV20-1 and TRBJ2-4; 15 positions match TRBD2. The CDR3 sequence is 22 residues long. The germline V gene encodes CDR1 DFQATT and CDR2 SNEGSKA (reference sequence). The J segment lost 2 bases and the V segment lost 3 bases, leaving 20 bases of the junction unmatched. The CDR3 coding sequence is TGCAGTGCTAGTCACGGACTAGCGGGAGGGCGGGTCACCGCCGAGCCCAAAAACATTCAGTACTTC. The encoded protein is CSASHGLAGGRVTAEPKNIQYF.

This clonotype was counted only a few times. This chain uses TRBV7-3 with TRBJ2-1, with D possibly matching TRBD1 (6 bases). From germline, CDR1 is SGHTA and CDR2 FQGTGA. CDR3 length: 15 residues. V lost 5 bases and J lost 10, with 21 bases in between. CDR3 in amino acids: CASSPARGPRSEQFF. The CDR3 bases are TGTGCCAGCAGCCCGGCCAGGGGACCCAGGAGCGAGCAGTTCTTC. Based on the CDR3 plus reference TRBV7-3 and TRBJ2-1, the full variable domain is GAGVSQTPSNKVTEKGKYVELRCDPISGHTALYWYRQSLGQGPEFLIYFQGTGAADDSGLPNDRFFAVRPEGSVSTLKIQRTERGDSAVYLCASSPARGPRSEQFFGPGTRLTVL.

The rearrangement uses TRBV27 and TRBJ1-1; D not resolved. Germline V gene sequence: CDR1 MNHEY, CDR2 SMNVEV (reference sequence). CDR3 length equals 15 residues. The V gene lost 2 bases and the J gene lost 6 bases, with 16 bases spanning the gap. In nucleotides, the CDR3 is TGTGCCAGCAGTTTACGCGCCTTCAGCGGCTCTGAAGCTTTCTTT. Protein: CASSLRAFSGSEAFF.

The chain is built from TRBV4-3 and TRBJ1-6, with 7 positions matching TRBD1. This CDR3 region has 16 residues. The ends lost 0 bases at V and 16 bases at J; junction bases unmatched: 15. From germline, CDR1 is LGHNA and CDR2 YSLEER. The CDR3 nucleotides are TGCGCCAGCAGCCAAGAGGTAGCGACAGGGCTAGGTTTTCTCCACTTT. Residues: CASSQEVATGLGFLHF.

The chain uses TRBV29-1 and TRBJ1-2; D gene unclear. This CDR3 region has 14 residues. Trimming left V 3 bases short and J 4 bases short, with 15 bases between. CDR1 is SQVTM, CDR2 ANQGSEA, per germline. The CDR3 protein is CSVDKSKKGYGYTF. The CDR3 DNA reads TGCAGCGTTGACAAGTCGAAGAAAGGCTATGGCTACACCTTC.

CDR3 protein: CSGVGQEGLWGEQFF. The CDR3 DNA reads TGCAGTGGGGTCGGACAGGAGGGACTTTGGGGTGAGCAGTTCTTC. This rearrangement joins TRBV20-1 to TRBJ2-1; D is perhaps TRBD1 (7 bases). CDR3 length: 15 amino acids. The V gene's germline CDR1 is DFQATT and CDR2 SNEGSKA (reference sequence). The ends were cut back, 7 bases at V and 9 bases at J, with 25 bases in the middle.

The chain combines TRBV24-1 with TRBJ2-7; D is perhaps TRBD1 (5 bases). Germline CDR1 KGHDR, CDR2 SFDVKD. The V end lost 9 bases, the J end lost 2 bases, and 13 bases lay between the germline ends. The length of the CDR3 is 13 residues. CDR3 bases: TGTGCCACCCAGGGTTTTGAGACCTACGAGCAGTACTTC. Translation: CATQGFETYEQYF.

The V and J genes are TRBV14 and TRBJ2-7; a possible D gene is TRBD2 (6 bases). Germline V gene data show CDR1 as SGHDN and CDR2 as FVKESK. Trimming pared 1 base from V and 1 base from J, leaving 11 bases between. The CDR3 length is 15 residues. The CDR3 sequence is CASSQGFGGSYEQYF. As DNA, the CDR3 is TGTGCCAGCAGCCAAGGGTTTGGAGGGTCCTACGAGCAGTACTTC.

The chain combines TRBV29-1 with TRBJ1-2; TRBD1 aligns across 7 bases. The CDR3 extends over 13 amino acids. Trimming took 5 bases from V and 0 from J; bases not matched to a gene: 3. CDR1 is SQVTM, CDR2 ANQGSEA, per germline. The CDR3 coding sequence is TGCAGCGTTACGGACAGGACTAACTATGGCTACACCTTC. This encodes CSVTDRTNYGYTF.

The J gene is TRBJ1-2, the V gene TRBV12-5, with D possibly being TRBD1 (5 bases). This CDR3 is built from 14 residues. V shed 3 bases and J shed 8 bases, with 16 bases lying between them. Germline-derived CDR1 and CDR2 are LGHNT and FRNRAP. The CDR3 region has the DNA TGTGCTAGTGGTTTTTATGCCAGGGTGGACGGCTACACCTTC. Residues: CASGFYARVDGYTF.

This clonotype has a handful of counts. V is TRBV7-9 and J is TRBJ1-4; D gene unclear. V lost 5 bases, J lost 8 bases, and 12 bases lay in between. The germline V gene has CDR1 SEHNR and CDR2 FQNEAQ (reference sequence). The CDR3 contains 13 residues. The chain's CDR3 is CASSNDKTEKLFF. Written as DNA, the CDR3 is TGTGCCAGCAGCAATGACAAGACCGAAAAACTGTTTTTT. The full variable domain, its missing parts supplied by reference TRBV7-9 and TRBJ1-4, is DTGVSQNPRHKITKRGQNVTFRCDPISEHNRLYWYRQTLGQGPEFLTYFQNEAQLEKSRLLSDRFSAERPKGSFSTLEIQRTEQGDSAMYLCASSNDKTEKLFFGSGTQLSVL.

This clonotype was picked up many times. The junction differs from germline at one of its ends, possibly a read error. The genes are TRBV7-2 and TRBJ1-1; 7 positions match TRBD1. The CDR3 extends over 15 amino acids. Germline CDR1 is SGHTA and CDR2 is FQGNSA. The CDR3 coding sequence is TGTGCCAGCAGCTATCGGACAGGACTGAACGCTGAAGCTTTCTTT. Residues: CASSYRTGLNAEAFF. The full variable domain, its missing parts supplied by reference TRBV7-2 and TRBJ1-1, is GAGVSQSPSNKVTEKGKDVELRCDPISGHTALYWYRQSLGQGLEFLIYFQGNSAPDKSGLPSDRFSAERTGGSVSTLTIQRTQQEDSAVYLCASSYRTGLNAEAFFGQGTRLTVV.

Ten or more counts support this clonotype. The rearrangement uses TRBV3-1 and TRBJ1-6, with D maybe TRBD1 (6 bases). This CDR3 comprises 16 residues. V shed 0 bases and J shed 7 bases, with 13 bases lying between them. Germline V gene sequence: CDR1 LGHDT, CDR2 YNNKEL (reference sequence). The CDR3, as DNA: TGTGCCAGCAGCCAAGACCTACAGGGACGAAATTCACCCCTCCACTTT. This sequence encodes CASSQDLQGRNSPLHF.

This clonotype showed up just a few times. V and J are TRBV5-4 and TRBJ2-1; TRBD1 or TRBD2 may be the D gene (6 bases each). With 2 bases removed from V and 4 bases from J, the gap between germline ends came to 13 bases. The germline CDR1 and CDR2 sequences are SGHNT and YYREEE (reference sequence). The CDR3 runs to 15 residues. CDR3 sequence reads: CASSLQEGVYNEQFF. The CDR3, as DNA: TGTGCCAGCAGCTTACAGGAGGGGGTATACAATGAGCAGTTCTTC.

This clonotype has just a few counts. The V gene is TRBV6-1, the J gene TRBJ2-1, with a weak D call TRBD2 (6 bases). The CDR3 covers 14 residues. Trimming took 4 bases from V and 7 from J, leaving 14 bases between them. Germline CDR1 MNHNS, CDR2 SASEGT. CDR3 residues: CASSGRDSFNEQFF. The CDR3 DNA is TGTGCCAGCAGTGGCCGGGACTCGTTTAATGAGCAGTTCTTC.

The rearrangement uses TRBV4-2 and TRBJ2-2; 7 bases align to TRBD2. The junction had 11 bases not matched to a gene; V was cut back by 4 bases and J by 6 bases. Looked up from germline, CDR1 is LGHNA and CDR2 is YNFKEQ. This CDR3 contains 16 residues. CDR3 loop: CASSPFREEGAGELFF. CDR3 nucleotide sequence: TGTGCCAGCAGCCCCTTCCGGGAGGAAGGCGCCGGGGAGCTGTTTTTT.

This clonotype has at least ten counts. Germline and junction disagree at one end, which may indicate a read error. The V call is TRBV27, the J call TRBJ2-1, with 7 bases fitting TRBD2. CDR3 length equals 12 residues. From germline, CDR1 is MNHEY and CDR2 SMNVEV (reference sequence). Here the CDR3 DNA reads TGTGCCAGCAGCCGGGACTACCATGAGCAGTTCTTC. Translation: CASSRDYHEQFF.